The text below deals with one TCR beta chain. How the authors handled the data: How many nucleated cells were present was estimated from reference gene primer amplification. Clones were read by immunoSEQ multiplex PCR, and TCRdb kept only the in-frame ones, dropping some. That table is the source of V, J and clone size, and D and trimming were worked out from the DNA. The sample has about 180,000 clones, around 83% seen once. With 3 bases removed from V and 5 bases from J, the gap between germline ends came to 8 bases. The germline V gene encodes CDR1 MDHEN and CDR2 SYDVKM. This CDR3 has 12 amino acids. These data are taken from a study of blood T cell repertoires in COVID-19. Turning to the study itself: The United States, Italy and Spain provided the acute and convalescent COVID-19 samples. T cells, B-cell-depleted T cells, or PBMCs provided the cDNA or gDNA that served as material.

The specimen sequenced was peripheral blood. The chain has TRBV28 and TRBJ2-7; D unclear. The clonotype was recovered from a human donor in a cohort sampled during active COVID-19. The CDR3 spells CASSFHKNEQYF. The CDR3 DNA follows: TGTGCCAGCAGTTTCCACAAAAACGAGCAGTACTTC.